Reported below is one T cell receptor (beta chain). Its antigen is still unknown. Base qualities were left out, and no much larger clone turns up one base away. This entry is derived from a study of post-analysis software for immune sequencing data (dated by TCRdb to about 2015). Background on the whole study: Relapsing-remitting, secondary progressive and progressive-relapsing multiple sclerosis were recorded as disease courses, and subtype annotation was lacking for some patients. The patient repertoires were compared against fewer than twelve previously published healthy control repertoires obtained from donors aged 6 to 25 years. A subset of samples was prepared in parallel using single-end sample barcoding, then pooled and co-amplified after Illumina adapter ligation.

On the study overall, not on this receptor specifically: Direct clustering with F measure revealed strong co-clustering of samples prepared in the same batch, which led to a batch-effect correction. Patients showed significantly higher frequencies than controls for a handful of TRBV segments, among them TRBV5-6, TRBV5-1 and TRBV20-1. The control group was slightly older than the multiple sclerosis patient group. Multiple sclerosis patients had significantly lower normalized Chao1 diversity than controls, a result that suggests substantial peripheral T-cell clonal expansion.

Trimming costs V 7 bases and J 2 bases, and their ends lie 18 bases apart. The CDR3 spans 17 residues, from the cysteine through the phenylalanine. The kept DNA is CDR3 alone, 51 bases in frame from the first base. The germline V gene sets CDR1 to MNHNS and CDR2 to SASEGT. Library creation used PCR. TCRdb lists the instrument as Illumina HiSeq 2500. To reduce PCR and sequencing biases, unique molecular identifiers were incorporated into the TCR beta cDNA libraries. Some 500,000 cDNA molecules were obtained per 1 to 10 million input T cells, so each molecule approximated one T cell. The patient libraries were prepared and sequenced using the same protocol as the earlier healthy control dataset. Within a given batch, samples were prepared together, multiplexed and sequenced on the same HiSeq lane. As for the authors' bioinformatics: Raw barcoded reads were processed with MIGEC, and single-read molecular identifier groups were discarded before consensus assembly and CDR3 extraction. VDJtools was used for post-analysis of the clonotype tables, and diversity was normalized by down-sampling every dataset to the size of the smallest sample. To correct batch-related cross-sample contamination, repertoire overlap clustering matched CDR3 amino acid sequences but not nucleotide sequences. TCRdb trimmed the raw reads at Q25, called clones with MiXCR and kept productive beta chains. Duplicate CDR3 protein sequences are folded into a single record with the most common DNA and genes. These V and J calls originate from TCRdb's pipeline instead of the authors' own analysis. The sample has some 450,000 distinct CDR3 sequences on record, 45% of them singletons. Together, the top ten hold 9% to 13% of the sample.

To demonstrate the VDJtools post-analysis software, TCR beta repertoires were profiled from the peripheral blood of 13 young patients with multiple sclerosis. The multiple sclerosis patients were children and adolescents ranging in age from about 6 to 17 years. The TCR originated in a girl between 5 and 17 years old with multiple sclerosis. The sequenced sample consisted of blood. Recombination linked TRBV6-1 to TRBJ2-6; TRBD1 is possibly the D segment (6 matching bases). The CDR3 in this case is CASTRGGGLAGANVLTF. The base sequence is TGTGCCAGCACCAGAGGTGGGGGCTTGGCTGGGGCCAACGTCCTGACTTTC.